One T cell receptor (beta chain) is described in this entry. These data come from a study of blood T cell repertoires in COVID-19. Overall study context: The United States, Italy and Spain provided the acute and convalescent COVID-19 samples. Sources were T cells, B-cell-depleted T cells, or PBMCs; the material itself was cDNA or gDNA.

Only in-frame clones appear in the TCRdb table, and some are missing; sequencing was by immunoSEQ multiplex PCR. The sample shows a few hundred thousand clones, about 91% of them seen only once. Germline V gene data show CDR1 as LNHNV and CDR2 as YYDKDF (reference sequence). The CDR3 extends over 14 amino acids. Trimming took 0 bases from V and 12 from J; bases not matched to a gene: 10. The clonotype comes from a woman between 40 and 55 years old who had recovered from COVID-19. Material: peripheral blood. The V call is TRBV15, the J call TRBJ1-2, with 7 bases matching TRBD1. CDR3 coding DNA: TGTGCCACCAGCAGAGACGGACAGGAAGATGCCAACACCTTC. It yields the protein CATSRDGQEDANTF. Complete variable domain (other parts from reference TRBV15 and TRBJ1-2): DAMVIQNPRYQVTQFGKPVTLSCSQTLNHNVMYWYQQKSSQAPKLLFHYYDKDFNNEADTPDNFQSRRPNTSFCFLDIRSPGLGDTAMYLCATSRDGQEDANTFGSGTRLTVV.